The entry that follows covers one T cell receptor beta chain sequence. The antigen is undetermined. Primed by a sample-barcoded 5' primer and a J-beta primer mix, a second PCR proceeded for about 7 to 12 cycles. One entry per CDR3 protein results from TCRdb running MiXCR on the 5' RACE reads. The data hold about 1.6 million distinct CDR3 sequences, with 30% to 35% observed a single time. There were healthy Caucasian individuals from Russia, aged roughly 6 to 90, serving as donors. Total RNA amounts of at least 5 micrograms were extracted per sample. This sample was included in a study of blood T cells in healthy people across ages. Findings of the study overall: It was the long-lived donors that had more naive CD4+ cells and higher diversity than aged donors. The unsorted PBMCs prevented any conclusive comparison of naive versus antigen-experienced cells.

The CDR3 totals 16 residues. V was pared by 7 bases and J by 3 bases, with 14 bases of the junction left unmatched. Germline V gives CDR1 SQVTM, CDR2 ANQGSEA. This chain joins TRBV29-1 and TRBJ2-3; 9 bases match TRBD1. The source of this sequence is a woman aged 25 to 39 in good health. The sample was blood. CDR3 sequence (DNA): TGCAGCGCGGGGCCCCCCCGGGACAGGGTAACAGATACGCAGTATTTT. Protein product: CSAGPPRDRVTDTQYF.